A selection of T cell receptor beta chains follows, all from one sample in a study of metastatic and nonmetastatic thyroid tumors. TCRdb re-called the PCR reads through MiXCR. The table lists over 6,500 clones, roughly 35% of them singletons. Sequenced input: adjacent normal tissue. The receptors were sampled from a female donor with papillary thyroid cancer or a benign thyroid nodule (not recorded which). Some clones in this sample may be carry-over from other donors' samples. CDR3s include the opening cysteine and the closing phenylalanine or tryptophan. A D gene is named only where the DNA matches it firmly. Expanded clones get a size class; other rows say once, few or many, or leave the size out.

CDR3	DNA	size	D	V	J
CASSRSGAVNTGELFF	TGTGCCAGCAGCCGCAGCGGGGCGGTGAACACCGGGGAGCTGTTTTTT	.	TRBD2	TRBV11-2	TRBJ2-2
CASRGGAGTYEQYF	TGTGCCAGCAGAGGCGGGGCTGGTACCTACGAGCAGTACTTC	.	.	TRBV11-3	TRBJ2-7
CATSRAGQGRRAFF	TGTGCCACCAGCAGAGCAGGACAGGGGAGGAGAGCTTTCTTT	.	TRBD1	TRBV15	TRBJ1-1
CASRAGTSGTYEQYF	TGTGCCAGCAGAGCCGGGACTAGCGGGACCTACGAGCAGTACTTC	few	TRBD2	TRBV2	TRBJ2-7
CASSQNTGGNIQYF	TGTGCCAGCAGCCAGAATACAGGGGGGAACATTCAGTACTTC	few	TRBD1	TRBV12-3/TRBV12-4	TRBJ2-4
CASTLGDTIYF	TGTGCCAGCACCCTAGGGGACACCATATATTTT	.	.	TRBV6-1	TRBJ1-3
CASSIQGSEKAFF	TGTGCCAGCAGTATCCAGGGGTCGGAAAAAGCTTTCTTT	.	.	TRBV2	TRBJ1-1
CASRILQGHEQYF	TGTGCCAGCAGAATCCTACAGGGCCACGAGCAGTACTTC	.	.	TRBV6-1	TRBJ2-7
CASRLTGSSTEAFF	TGTGCCAGCAGGTTGACAGGGTCGAGCACTGAAGCTTTCTTT	.	TRBD1	TRBV12-3/TRBV12-4	TRBJ1-1
CAWGGLSSYNSPLHF	TGTGCCTGGGGGGGCTTGAGCTCCTATAATTCACCCCTCCACTTT	.	.	TRBV30	TRBJ1-6
CASSLGTGPLSYEQYF	TGCGCCAGCAGCTTAGGGACAGGCCCCCTCTCCTACGAGCAGTACTTC	.	TRBD1	TRBV5-1	TRBJ2-7
CASSLGWTSGAYEQYF	TGTGCCAGCAGCTTAGGTTGGACTAGCGGCGCCTACGAGCAGTACTTC	.	TRBD2	TRBV7-8	TRBJ2-7
CASRRGGNQPQHF	TGTGCCAGCAGGAGGGGTGGCAATCAGCCCCAGCATTTT	.	.	TRBV6-1	TRBJ1-5
CASWSSNRGTEAFF	TGTGCCAGCTGGTCCTCCAACAGGGGCACTGAAGCTTTCTTT	.	TRBD1	TRBV28	TRBJ1-1
CASSFSGAQETQYF	TGTGCCAGCAGTTTTAGCGGGGCCCAAGAGACCCAGTACTTC	.	TRBD2	TRBV6-5	TRBJ2-5